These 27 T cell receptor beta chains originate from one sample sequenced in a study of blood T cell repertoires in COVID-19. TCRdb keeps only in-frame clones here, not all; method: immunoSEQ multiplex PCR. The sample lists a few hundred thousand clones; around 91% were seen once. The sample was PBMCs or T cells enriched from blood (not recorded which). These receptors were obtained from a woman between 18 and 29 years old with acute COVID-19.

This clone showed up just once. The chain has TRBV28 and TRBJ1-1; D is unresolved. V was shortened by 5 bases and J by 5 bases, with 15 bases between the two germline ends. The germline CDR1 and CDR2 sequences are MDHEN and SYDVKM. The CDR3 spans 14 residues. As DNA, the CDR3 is TGTGCCAGCAGTGTACAGCCTACTGTGACTGAAGCTTTCTTT. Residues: CASSVQPTVTEAFF.

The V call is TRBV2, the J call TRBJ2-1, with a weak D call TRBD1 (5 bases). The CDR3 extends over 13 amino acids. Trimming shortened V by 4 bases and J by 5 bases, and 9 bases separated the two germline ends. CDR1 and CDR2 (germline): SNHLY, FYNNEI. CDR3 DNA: TGTGCCAGCAGTGGGACAACTAACAATGAGCAGTTCTTC. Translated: CASSGTTNNEQFF. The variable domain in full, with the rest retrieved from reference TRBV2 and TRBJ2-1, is EPEVTQTPSHQVTQMGQEVILRCVPISNHLYFYWYRQILGQKVEFLVSFYNNEISEKSEIFDDQFSVERPDGSNFTLKIRSTKLEDSAMYFCASSGTTNNEQFFGPGTRLTVL.

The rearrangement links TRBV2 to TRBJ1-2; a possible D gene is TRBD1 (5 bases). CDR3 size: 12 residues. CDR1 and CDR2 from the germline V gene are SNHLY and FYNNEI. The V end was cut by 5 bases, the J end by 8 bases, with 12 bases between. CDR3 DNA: TGTGCCAGCAGTATAGTCAGACAGGGCTACACCTTC. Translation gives CASSIVRQGYTF.

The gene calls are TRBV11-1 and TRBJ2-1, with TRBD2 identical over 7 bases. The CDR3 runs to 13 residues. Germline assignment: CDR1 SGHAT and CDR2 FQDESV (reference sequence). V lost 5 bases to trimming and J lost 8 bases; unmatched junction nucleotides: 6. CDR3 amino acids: CASSLRLAYEQFF. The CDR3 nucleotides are TGTGCCAGCAGCCTCAGACTAGCCTATGAGCAGTTCTTC.

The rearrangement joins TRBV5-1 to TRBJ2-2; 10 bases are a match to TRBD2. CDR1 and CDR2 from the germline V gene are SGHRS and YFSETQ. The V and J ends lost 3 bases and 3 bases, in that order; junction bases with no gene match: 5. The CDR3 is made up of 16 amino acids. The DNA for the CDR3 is TGCGCCAGCAGCTCCTCTAGCGGGAGCTACACCGGGGAGCTGTTTTTT. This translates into CASSSSSGSYTGELFF.

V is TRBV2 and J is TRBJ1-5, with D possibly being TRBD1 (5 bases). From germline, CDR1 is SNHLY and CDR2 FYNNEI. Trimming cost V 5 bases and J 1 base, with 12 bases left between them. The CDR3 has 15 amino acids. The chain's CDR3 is CASSPGSSSNQPQHF. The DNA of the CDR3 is TGTGCCAGCAGTCCAGGGTCCTCAAGCAATCAGCCCCAGCATTTT.

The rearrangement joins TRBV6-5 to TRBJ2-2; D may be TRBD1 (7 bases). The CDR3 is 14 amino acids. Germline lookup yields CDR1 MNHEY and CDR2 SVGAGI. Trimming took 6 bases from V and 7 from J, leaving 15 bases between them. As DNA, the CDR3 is TGTGCCAGCAGCCTAACAGGGGAGGTCGGGGAGCTGTTTTTT. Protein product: CASSLTGEVGELFF.

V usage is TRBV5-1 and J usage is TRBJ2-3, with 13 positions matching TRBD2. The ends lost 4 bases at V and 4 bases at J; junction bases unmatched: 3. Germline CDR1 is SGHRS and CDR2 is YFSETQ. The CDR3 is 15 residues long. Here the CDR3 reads CASSRTSGSSDTQYF. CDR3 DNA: TGCGCCAGCAGCCGGACTAGCGGGAGCTCAGATACGCAGTATTTT.

CDR3: CASSLLAGRGYTF. The CDR3 region has the DNA TGTGCCAGCAGTTTATTGGCAGGGCGAGGCTACACCTTC. This rearrangement joins TRBV12-3 or TRBV12-4 to TRBJ1-2, with D possibly being TRBD1 (5 bases). V was pared by 2 bases and J by 8 bases, with 12 bases between. The CDR3 consists of 13 residues.

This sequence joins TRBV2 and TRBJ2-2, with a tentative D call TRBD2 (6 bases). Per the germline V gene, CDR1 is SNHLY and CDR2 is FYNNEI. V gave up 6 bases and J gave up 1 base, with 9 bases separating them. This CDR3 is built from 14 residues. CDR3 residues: CASSRAGNTGELFF. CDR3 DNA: TGTGCCAGCAGCAGAGCGGGGAACACCGGGGAGCTGTTTTTT.

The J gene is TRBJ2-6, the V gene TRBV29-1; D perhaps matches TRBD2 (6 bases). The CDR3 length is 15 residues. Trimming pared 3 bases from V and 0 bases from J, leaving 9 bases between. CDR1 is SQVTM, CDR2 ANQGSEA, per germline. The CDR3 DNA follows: TGCAGCGTTGATGGGGGGAGCTCTGGGGCCAACGTCCTGACTTTC. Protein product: CSVDGGSSGANVLTF.

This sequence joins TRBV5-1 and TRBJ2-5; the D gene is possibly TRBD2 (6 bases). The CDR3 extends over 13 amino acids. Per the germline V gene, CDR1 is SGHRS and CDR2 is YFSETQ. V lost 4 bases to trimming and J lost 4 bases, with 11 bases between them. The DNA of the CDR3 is TGCGCCAGCAGCCGGAGGGCTTTAGAGACCCAGTACTTC. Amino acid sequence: CASSRRALETQYF.

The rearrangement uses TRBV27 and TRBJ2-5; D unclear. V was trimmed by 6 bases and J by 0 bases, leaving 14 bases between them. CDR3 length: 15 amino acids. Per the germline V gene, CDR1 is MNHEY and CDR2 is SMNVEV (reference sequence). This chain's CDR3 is CASSPRAVYQETQYF. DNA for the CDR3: TGTGCCAGCAGCCCCCGCGCCGTGTACCAAGAGACCCAGTACTTC.

CDR3 in DNA: TGTGCCAGTAGTACCCGAAACTTAACAGGGCGCACCGGGGAGCTGTTTTTT. The encoded protein is CASSTRNLTGRTGELFF. The gene calls are TRBV19 and TRBJ2-2; possible D gene TRBD1, 6 bases. V lost 4 bases and J lost 4, with 19 bases in between. The CDR3 length is 17 residues. CDR1 is LNHDA and CDR2 is SQIVND in the germline V gene (reference sequence). The variable domain in full, completed from reference TRBV19 and TRBJ2-2, reads DGGITQSPKYLFRKEGQNVTLSCEQNLNHDAMYWYRQDPGQGLRLIYYSQIVNDFQKGDIAEGYSVSREKKESFPLTVTSAQKNPTAFYLCASSTRNLTGRTGELFFGEGSRLTVL.

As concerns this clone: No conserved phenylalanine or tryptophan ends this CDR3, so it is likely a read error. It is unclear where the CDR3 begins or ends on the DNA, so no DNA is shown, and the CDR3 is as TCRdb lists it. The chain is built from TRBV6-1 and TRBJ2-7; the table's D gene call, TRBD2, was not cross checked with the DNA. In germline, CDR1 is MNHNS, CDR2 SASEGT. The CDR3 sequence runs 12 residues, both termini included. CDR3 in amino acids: CASSEAETSYAY.

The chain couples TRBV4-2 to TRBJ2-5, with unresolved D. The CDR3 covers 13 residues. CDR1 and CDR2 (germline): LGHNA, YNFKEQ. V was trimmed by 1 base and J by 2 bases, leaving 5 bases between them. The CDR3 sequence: CASSQVSQETQYF. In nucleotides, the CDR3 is TGTGCCAGCAGCCAAGTGAGTCAAGAGACCCAGTACTTC.

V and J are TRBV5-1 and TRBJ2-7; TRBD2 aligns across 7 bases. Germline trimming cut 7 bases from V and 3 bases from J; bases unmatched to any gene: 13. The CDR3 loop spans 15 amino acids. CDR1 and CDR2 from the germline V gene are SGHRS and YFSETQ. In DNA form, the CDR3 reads TGCGCCAGCTCCCCCGGAGGGACTACCGACTACGAGCAGTACTTC. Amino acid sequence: CASSPGGTTDYEQYF. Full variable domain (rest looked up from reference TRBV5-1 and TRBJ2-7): KAGVTQTPRYLIKTRGQQVTLSCSPISGHRSVSWYQQTPGQGLQFLFEYFSETQRNKGNFPGRFSGRQFSNSRSEMNVSTLELGDSALYLCASSPGGTTDYEQYFGPGTRLTVT.

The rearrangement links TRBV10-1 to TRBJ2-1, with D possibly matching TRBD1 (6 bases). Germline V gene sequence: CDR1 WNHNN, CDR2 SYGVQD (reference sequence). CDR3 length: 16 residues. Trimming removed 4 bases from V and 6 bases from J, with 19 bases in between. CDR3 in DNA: TGCGCCAGCAGTGCCTACACAGGGTGGTCGAGCAATGAGCAGTTCTTC. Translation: CASSAYTGWSSNEQFF.

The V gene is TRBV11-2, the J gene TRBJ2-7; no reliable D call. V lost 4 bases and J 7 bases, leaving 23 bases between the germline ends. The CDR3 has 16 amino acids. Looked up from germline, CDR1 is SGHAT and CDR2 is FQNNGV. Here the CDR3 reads CASSSRRVTPSEEQYF. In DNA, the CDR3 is TGTGCCAGCAGCTCCCGCCGGGTAACCCCGAGTGAAGAGCAGTACTTC. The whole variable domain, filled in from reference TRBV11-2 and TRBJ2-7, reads EAGVAQSPRYKIIEKRQSVAFWCNPISGHATLYWYQQILGQGPKLLIQFQNNGVVDDSQLPKDRFSAERLKGVDSTLKIQPAKLEDSAVYLCASSSRRVTPSEEQYFGPGTRLTVT.

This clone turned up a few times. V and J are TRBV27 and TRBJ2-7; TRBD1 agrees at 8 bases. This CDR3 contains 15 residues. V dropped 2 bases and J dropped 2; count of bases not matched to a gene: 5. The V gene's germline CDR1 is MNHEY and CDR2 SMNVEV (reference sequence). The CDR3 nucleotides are TGTGCCAGCAGTTTACGACAGGGGCCTCCCTACGAGCAGTACTTC. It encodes CASSLRQGPPYEQYF.

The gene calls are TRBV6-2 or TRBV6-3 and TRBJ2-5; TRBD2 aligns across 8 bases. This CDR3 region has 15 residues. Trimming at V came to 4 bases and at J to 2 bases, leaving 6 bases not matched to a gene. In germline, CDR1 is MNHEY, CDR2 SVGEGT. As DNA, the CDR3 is TGTGCCAGCAGTTCCCCGGGACTAGGACAAGAGACCCAGTACTTC. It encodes CASSSPGLGQETQYF.

This CDR3 is CASSLQGAEAFF. Written as DNA, the CDR3 is TGCGCCAGCAGCTTGCAAGGGGCTGAAGCTTTCTTT. This chain joins TRBV5-1 and TRBJ1-1; D possibly corresponds to TRBD1 (5 bases). V lost 1 base to trimming and J lost 6 bases, with 7 bases between them. There are 12 residues in the CDR3. The germline V gene has CDR1 SGHRS and CDR2 YFSETQ.

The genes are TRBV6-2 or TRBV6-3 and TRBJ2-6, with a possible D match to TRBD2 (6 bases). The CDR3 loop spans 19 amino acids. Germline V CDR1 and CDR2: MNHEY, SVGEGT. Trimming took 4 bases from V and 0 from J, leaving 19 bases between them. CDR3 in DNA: TGTGCCAGCAGTTTCATGGGGACTTCTCAAACCTCTGGGGCCAACGTCCTGACTTTC. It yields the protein CASSFMGTSQTSGANVLTF.

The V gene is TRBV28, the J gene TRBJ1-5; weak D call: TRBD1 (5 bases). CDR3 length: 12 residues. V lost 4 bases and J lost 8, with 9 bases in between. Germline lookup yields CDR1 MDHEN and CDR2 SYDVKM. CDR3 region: CASSSGGKPQHF. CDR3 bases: TGTGCCAGCAGTTCCGGGGGGAAGCCCCAGCATTTT.

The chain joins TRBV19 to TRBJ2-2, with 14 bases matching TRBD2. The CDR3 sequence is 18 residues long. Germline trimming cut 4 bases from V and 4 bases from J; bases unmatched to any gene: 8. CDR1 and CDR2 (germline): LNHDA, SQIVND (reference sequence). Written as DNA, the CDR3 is TGTGCCAGTAGTACCGGGACTAGCGGGAGTCGGGGCACCGGGGAGCTGTTTTTT. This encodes CASSTGTSGSRGTGELFF.

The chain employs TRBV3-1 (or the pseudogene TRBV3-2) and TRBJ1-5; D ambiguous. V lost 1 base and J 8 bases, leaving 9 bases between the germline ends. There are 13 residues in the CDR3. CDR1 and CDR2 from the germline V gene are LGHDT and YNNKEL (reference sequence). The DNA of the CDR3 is TGTGCCAGCAGCCAAGTTAGGGAGGAGCCCCAGCATTTT. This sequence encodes CASSQVREEPQHF.

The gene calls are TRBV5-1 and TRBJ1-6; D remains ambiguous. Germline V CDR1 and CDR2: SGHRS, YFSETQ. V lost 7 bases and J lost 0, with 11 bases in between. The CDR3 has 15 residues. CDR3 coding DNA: TGCGCCAGCGGTTTCGAGAGCTCCTATAATTCACCCCTCCACTTT. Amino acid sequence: CASGFESSYNSPLHF.